These T cell receptor beta chains were read from a single sample in a study of somatic mutations in cytotoxic T cells in rheumatoid arthritis. The table came from immunoSEQ multiplex PCR; TCRdb's copy has only in-frame clones and leaves some out. The data contain 10,000 to 12,000 clones, under 80% of them singletons. The specimen sequenced was CD8+ T cells sorted from blood. Receptors were obtained from a man aged 45-60 years in good health. Both conserved end residues are part of each CDR3. A D gene is named only where the DNA matches it firmly. Some rows mark clone size as missing; the rest say once, few, many or name a class of expanded clone.

size	J	V	D	CDR3	DNA
NA	TRBJ2-5	TRBV6-5	NA	CASSYSGGQWETQYF	TGTGCCAGCAGTTACTCGGGGGGGCAGTGGGAGACCCAGTACTTC
NA	TRBJ2-3	TRBV7-8	NA	CASSSPGGVGTDTQYF	TGTGCCAGCAGCTCCCCCGGCGGCGTAGGCACAGATACGCAGTATTTT
NA	TRBJ1-1	TRBV4-1	TRBD1	CASSQELAGGMAEAFF	TGCGCCAGCAGCCAAGAACTGGCAGGGGGCATGGCTGAAGCTTTCTTT
NA	TRBJ1-2	TRBV29-1	NA	CSAGEVRVHGPVGYGYTF	TGCAGCGCCGGAGAGGTGCGGGTCCATGGACCCGTCGGCTATGGCTACACCTTC
few	TRBJ2-7	TRBV28	NA	CASSFQENPYEQYF	TGTGCCAGCAGTTTTCAGGAAAACCCCTACGAGCAGTACTTC
NA	TRBJ1-4	TRBV4-3	NA	CASSQDSTGHEKLFF	TGCGCCAGCAGCCAAGATAGTACAGGGCATGAAAAACTGTTTTTT
NA	TRBJ1-1	TRBV19	TRBD1	CASSSQGANTEAFF	TGTGCCAGTAGTTCACAGGGGGCGAACACTGAAGCTTTCTTT
NA	TRBJ2-7	TRBV28	TRBD2	CASSLEAGGPYEQYF	TGTGCCAGCAGTTTAGAAGCGGGAGGCCCCTACGAGCAGTACTTC
NA	TRBJ1-1	TRBV11-2	NA	CASSLGVGRGNTEAFF	TGTGCCAGCAGCTTAGGGGTGGGCAGGGGTAACACTGAAGCTTTCTTT
NA	TRBJ1-4	TRBV7-9	NA	CASSHTGYYEKLFF	TGTGCCAGCAGCCACACAGGGTACTATGAAAAACTGTTTTTT
NA	TRBJ2-7	TRBV27	TRBD2	CASSFSSGGWEQYF	TGTGCCAGCAGTTTCTCTAGCGGGGGCTGGGAGCAGTACTTC
NA	TRBJ2-1	TRBV7-9	NA	CASTRIEIDNEQFF	TGTGCCAGCACCCGTATAGAGATCGACAATGAGCAGTTCTTC
NA	TRBJ2-2	TRBV6-4	TRBD1	CASSAGIRGLSTGELFF	TGTGCCAGCAGTGCCGGAATCAGGGGGCTCTCCACCGGGGAGCTGTTTTTT
NA	TRBJ2-7	TRBV13	NA	CASRSRDMRGYEQYF	TGTGCCAGCAGATCCCGGGACATGAGGGGCTACGAGCAGTACTTC
NA	TRBJ1-5	TRBV28	NA	CVSSLIGTRPQHF	TGTGTCAGCAGTTTAATAGGGACTCGGCCCCAGCATTTT
NA	TRBJ2-7	TRBV7-9	NA	CASSPTGVSYEQYF	TGTGCCAGCAGCCCGACAGGAGTCTCCTACGAGCAGTACTTC
NA	TRBJ2-1	TRBV7-8	TRBD2	CASSLIASGGVGNEQFF	TGTGCCAGCAGCTTAATAGCTAGCGGGGGGGTAGGGAATGAGCAGTTCTTC
NA	TRBJ2-7	TRBV2	NA	CASSEGPGAWEQYF	TGTGCCAGCAGTGAAGGGCCAGGGGCGTGGGAGCAGTACTTC
NA	TRBJ1-1	TRBV5-4	TRBD1	CASADRVGWTTEAFF	TGTGCCAGCGCGGACAGGGTGGGGTGGACCACTGAAGCTTTCTTT
NA	TRBJ2-7	TRBV7-8	NA	CASSLPHDKTDYEQYF	TGTGCCAGCAGCCTCCCCCACGACAAGACAGATTACGAGCAGTACTTC
NA	TRBJ2-1	TRBV28	TRBD2	CASTGLAVYNEQFF	TGTGCCAGCACCGGACTAGCGGTTTACAATGAGCAGTTCTTC
NA	TRBJ2-2	TRBV5-1	NA	CASSFPEHTGELFF	TGCGCCAGCAGCTTCCCAGAACACACCGGGGAGCTGTTTTTT
NA	TRBJ1-6	TRBV5-8	TRBD1	CASSPTSQGITYNSPLHF	TGTGCCAGCAGTCCGACCTCACAGGGGATAACCTATAATTCACCCCTCCACTTT
NA	TRBJ2-6	TRBV9	TRBD1	CASSAPKTGGSGANVLTF	TGTGCCAGCAGCGCACCGAAGACAGGGGGCTCTGGGGCCAACGTCCTGACTTTC
NA	TRBJ2-5	TRBV6-6	NA	CASSYSGQKETQYF	TGTGCCAGCAGTTACTCGGGGCAGAAAGAGACCCAGTACTTC
NA	TRBJ2-1	TRBV7-6	TRBD1	CASSARDRVHEQFF	TGTGCCAGCAGCGCCCGGGACAGGGTGCATGAGCAGTTCTTC
NA	TRBJ2-7	TRBV5-1	NA	CASSYGTGSYEQYF	TGCGCCAGCAGCTACGGGACTGGGTCCTACGAGCAGTACTTC
NA	TRBJ2-1	TRBV4-3	NA	CASSQEIAASSYNEQFF	TGCGCCAGCAGCCAAGAAATTGCGGCGAGCTCCTACAATGAGCAGTTCTTC
NA	TRBJ2-5	TRBV9	TRBD2	CASSVTSGRAETQYF	TGTGCCAGCAGCGTTACTAGCGGGAGGGCAGAGACCCAGTACTTC
medium-sized	TRBJ1-2	TRBV12-5	TRBD1	CASGPGTGFYGYTF	TGTGCTAGTGGTCCCGGGACAGGGTTCTATGGCTACACCTTC
NA	TRBJ1-1	TRBV4-1	TRBD1	CASSPRQGEAEAFF	TGCGCCAGCAGCCCCCGACAGGGCGAGGCTGAAGCTTTCTTT
NA	TRBJ2-3	TRBV13	TRBD2	CASSSRERLAGGPAGDTQYF	TGTGCCAGCAGCTCCCGTGAAAGACTAGCGGGAGGGCCAGCAGGGGATACGCAGTATTTT
NA	TRBJ2-5	TRBV28	NA	CASSLEKQGLSRETQYF	TGTGCCAGCAGTTTAGAAAAGCAGGGATTGTCTCGAGAGACCCAGTACTTC
few	TRBJ2-5	TRBV6-1	TRBD1	CASSETGGGKTQYF	TGTGCCAGCAGTGAGACAGGGGGTGGAAAGACCCAGTACTTC
NA	TRBJ1-2	TRBV28	TRBD1	CASSSIRQGINYGYTF	TGTGCCAGCAGCTCGATTCGACAGGGAATTAACTATGGCTACACCTTC
NA	TRBJ2-1	TRBV5-1	TRBD1	CASRPQILTGSYNEQFF	TGCGCCAGCAGGCCACAAATACTGACAGGGTCCTACAATGAGCAGTTCTTC
NA	TRBJ2-7	TRBV4-3	NA	CASSQGMAEGAYEQYF	TGCGCCAGCAGCCAAGGAATGGCTGAGGGCGCCTACGAGCAGTACTTC
few	TRBJ2-7	TRBV30	TRBD1	CAWSRDREGEQYF	TGTGCCTGGAGTAGGGACAGGGAGGGCGAGCAGTACTTC
NA	TRBJ1-3	TRBV19	NA	CASTYLRGSSGNTIYF	TGTGCCAGTACCTACTTAAGGGGCTCCTCTGGAAACACCATATATTTT
once	TRBJ1-5	TRBV2	NA	CASSEGQYSNQPQHF	TGTGCCAGCAGTGAAGGGCAGTATAGCAATCAGCCCCAGCATTTT
once	TRBJ1-2	TRBV27	TRBD1	CASSLSGGIDYGYTF	TGTGCCAGCAGTTTATCAGGGGGCATCGACTATGGCTACACCTTC
few	TRBJ2-7	TRBV21-1	NA	CASSNFGLAGAPRYEQYF	TGTGCCAGCAGCAATTTTGGGCTAGCGGGGGCCCCGCGGTACGAGCAGTACTTC